Below, 21 T cell receptor beta chains from the same sample are listed, as sequenced in a study of tumor and adjacent non-tumor tissue in lung cancer. The template was RNA from unsorted bulk tissue. The normal lung tissue was taken more than 3 cm from the tumor edge. Three rounds of nested PCR, following a modified ARM-PCR protocol, produced the TCRbeta library. TCRdb reprocessed the multiplex PCR reads with MiXCR, giving one entry per CDR3 protein. The sample contains 81,000 or so distinct CDR3 sequences, roughly 80% of which appear only once. Input material: distant non-tumor lung tissue. The receptors derive from a man aged 60 to 75 with non-small cell lung cancer.

Turning to this clonotype: An end of the junction differs from the germline gene, which may be a read error. The J gene is TRBJ2-1, the V gene TRBV29-1; TRBD2 aligns across 10 bases. Germline CDR1 reads SQVTM; CDR2 reads ANQGSEA. This CDR3 comprises 18 residues. The CDR3 sequence: CSVEGGTSVGPQYNEQFF. The CDR3 DNA reads as TGCAGCGTTGAAGGGGGGACTAGCGTGGGCCCCCAATATAATGAACAGTTCTTC.

With respect to this clonotype: Being one base from a much bigger clone, this may be a read error. The CDR3 spells CASSLDRVGTPGYTF. Here the CDR3 DNA reads TGTGCCAGCAGCCTCGACAGGGTCGGGACTCCTGGCTACACCTTC. The chain combines TRBV5-4 with TRBJ1-2; 7 bases map to TRBD1. The CDR3 is 15 residues long. From germline, CDR1 is SGHNT and CDR2 YYREEE (reference sequence). V gave up 4 bases and J gave up 7 bases; unmatched junction bases: 13.

Remarks on this clonotype: This likely comes from a read error, as the CDR3 has no conserved phenylalanine or tryptophan at its end. Because the CDR3's place on the DNA is in doubt, the DNA is left out and the CDR3 is given as listed by TCRdb. The rearrangement links TRBV11-2 to TRBJ2-5; TRBD1, as called in the table, went unchecked against the DNA. The CDR3 extends over 14 residues, inclusive of both ends. Germline-derived CDR1 and CDR2 are SGHAT and FQNNGV. The CDR3 region is CASSSGQIQETLYY.

Details on this clonotype: This CDR3 is missing its conserved last phenylalanine or tryptophan, likely due to a read error. No DNA is shown, since the ends of the CDR3 on it are uncertain; the CDR3 is the one TCRdb lists. The chain couples TRBV6-5 to TRBJ2-3. In germline, CDR1 is MNHEY, CDR2 SVGAGI. The length of the CDR3 is 12 amino acids, counting both ends. The CDR3 sequence: CASRAGTDTQFL.

As regards this clonotype: Because the CDR3 is missing its conserved closing phenylalanine or tryptophan, this is likely a read error. The genes are TRBV4-1 and TRBJ2-3, with D maybe TRBD1 (5 bases). The CDR3 length is 16 residues. Germline loops: CDR1 MGHRA, CDR2 YSYEKL. CDR3 nucleotide sequence: TGTGCCAGCAGCCACCTGACCGGGCCACAGGTCGATACGCAGTATTTG. As protein: CASSHLTGPQVDTQYL.

Regarding this clonotype: A read error is possible here, since a much larger clone lies one base away. The chain joins TRBV7-9 to TRBJ2-7; D may be TRBD1 or TRBD2 (5 bases each). Germline CDR1 and CDR2: SEHNR and FQNEAQ (reference sequence). The CDR3 extends over 12 amino acids. Here the CDR3 DNA reads TGTGCCAACAGCTTAGACGGGACGGTGTCCTACTTC. Protein sequence: CANSLDGTVSYF.

Of note for this clonotype: The conserved phenylalanine or tryptophan normally closing the CDR3 is absent here, so this likely arose from a read error. V is TRBV11-3 and J is TRBJ2-3, with 7 bases matching TRBD1. Germline V CDR1 and CDR2: SGHNT, YENEEA. The CDR3 consists of 13 residues. The CDR3 reads CARSYQGADTQYS. CDR3 coding DNA: TGTGCCAGAAGCTATCAGGGGGCAGATACGCAGTATTCT.

CDR3 residues: CASPSGQVLQTQYF. Here the CDR3 DNA reads TGTGCCAGCCCCTCCGGACAGGTTCTGCAGACCCAGTACTTC. This chain joins TRBV11-2 and TRBJ2-5; TRBD1 aligns across 7 bases. Germline CDR1 and CDR2: SGHAT and FQNNGV. J was trimmed by 6 bases and V by 8 bases; bases with no gene match: 12. This CDR3 comprises 14 residues.

As regards this clonotype: Mismatch with germline at one junction end may stem from a read error. The chain couples TRBV11-2 to TRBJ2-5; 7 bases line up with TRBD1. The CDR3 sequence is 13 residues long. Germline CDR1 is SGHAT and CDR2 is FQNNGV. The CDR3 reads CGISSTGEKTQYF. The CDR3, as DNA: TGTGGCATCAGCTCTACAGGGGAAAAGACACAGTACTTC.

The chain links TRBV4-3 to TRBJ2-2; tentative D call: TRBD1 (6 bases). Germline loops: CDR1 LGHNA, CDR2 YSLEER. The CDR3 contains 17 residues. The CDR3 sequence is CPISPRLGGGGTGELFF. CDR3 coding DNA: TGCCCCATCAGCCCCAGACTGGGTGGGGGCGGCACCGGGGAGCTGTTTTTT.

As to this clonotype: This CDR3 is missing its conserved last phenylalanine or tryptophan, likely due to a read error. The DNA is omitted, as the CDR3 cannot be located on it reliably, and the CDR3 follows TCRdb's listing. V usage is TRBV6-1 and J usage is TRBJ1-5. The germline CDR1 and CDR2 sequences are MNHNS and SASEGT. The CDR3 length equals 13 residues, ends included. The CDR3 region is CASSEAQGSPQHL.

With regard to this clonotype: One end of the junction varies from germline; a read error may be responsible. This sequence joins TRBV11-2 and TRBJ2-6; no clear D. The CDR3 has 14 amino acids. CDR1 is SGHAT and CDR2 is FQNNGV in the germline V gene. The CDR3 loop is CAGSPIYGVNVLTF. CDR3 DNA sequence: TGTGCCGGCAGTCCTATCTATGGGGTCAACGTCCTGACATTC.

The V call is TRBV20-1, the J call TRBJ2-7; the match to TRBD1 covers 7 bases. Germline V gives CDR1 DFQATT, CDR2 SNEGSKA (reference sequence). The CDR3 loop spans 15 amino acids. V lost 5 bases, J lost 2 bases, and 12 bases stayed unmatched. CDR3 amino acids: CSAAAGTVGTYEQYF. CDR3 coding DNA: TGCAGTGCTGCCGCAGGGACAGTCGGAACCTACGAGCAGTACTTC.

The chain employs TRBV20-1 and TRBJ1-6, with D maybe TRBD1 (5 bases). The germline CDR1 and CDR2 sequences are DFQATT and SNEGSKA (reference sequence). The CDR3 length is 15 residues. The CDR3 here is CRTRNTGRYNSPLHF. CDR3 DNA: TGCAGAACTAGAAATACGGGACGGTATAATTCACCCCTCCACTTT.

A single count supports this clonotype. Germline is not matched at one junction end, which may reflect a read error. The chain recombines TRBV12-3 or TRBV12-4 with TRBJ1-6; a possible D gene is TRBD1 (5 bases). The CDR3 has 12 residues. The DNA for the CDR3 is TGTGCCAGCAACAACACAGGTTCATCCCTCCACTTT. Its protein is CASNNTGSSLHF.

Notes on this clonotype: The conserved phenylalanine or tryptophan normally closing the CDR3 is absent here, so this likely arose from a read error. V is TRBV5-1 and J is TRBJ1-4; a weak D match, TRBD1 (5 bases). The CDR3 has 14 amino acids. Germline V CDR1 and CDR2: SGHRS, YFSETQ. This CDR3 is CASRRDATNEELFC. The CDR3 DNA follows: TGCGCCAGCAGAAGGGACGCAACTAATGAAGAACTGTTTTGT.

A word on this clonotype: This may arise from a read error, as a much more abundant clone is one base away. The rearrangement links TRBV4-1 to TRBJ2-7; 10 bases agree with TRBD2. CDR1 MGHRA and CDR2 YSYEKL come from the germline V gene. This CDR3 is built from 15 residues. CDR3 region: CASSIRGLAGEEHYF. In nucleotides, the CDR3 is TGCGCCAGCAGCATTCGGGGGCTAGCGGGGGAAGAGCATTACTTC.

This clonotype was counted ten times or more. The chain uses TRBV6-2 or TRBV6-3 and TRBJ1-5, with TRBD1 identical over 11 bases. CDR1 and CDR2 from the germline V gene are MNHEY and SVGEGT. This CDR3 comprises 15 residues. J gave up 6 bases and V 7 bases, and 8 bases lay outside the gene matches. The CDR3: CASTLGQGARQPQHF. The DNA for the CDR3 is TGTGCCAGCACCCTAGGACAGGGGGCGCGTCAGCCCCAGCATTTT.

On this clonotype itself: One base away lies a much larger clone, so this may be a sequencing read error. V gene TRBV14 combines with J gene TRBJ1-2, with 8 bases aligning to TRBD1. The length of the CDR3 is 15 residues. Trimming at V came to 6 bases and at J to 1 base, leaving 7 bases not matched to a gene. The germline gives CDR1 SGHDN, CDR2 FVKESK. The CDR3 region has the DNA TGTGCCAGCAGTGATAGCAGGGGGCTTAACTATGGCTACACCTTC. It is translated as CASSDSRGLNYGYTF.

This clonotype was counted once. Compared with germline, one end of the junction differs, possibly owing to a read error. This chain joins TRBV6-5 and TRBJ2-7; D assignment may be TRBD1 or TRBD2 (5 bases each). CDR1 is MNHEY, CDR2 SVGAGI, per germline. CDR3 length: 15 residues. The CDR3 reads CASGDGGVNRYEQYF. The CDR3 coding sequence is TGTGCCAGCGGCGATGGGGGAGTCAATCGCTACGAGCAGTACTTT.

The rearrangement joins TRBV19 to TRBJ2-3, with D tentatively TRBD2 (5 bases). The CDR3 is made up of 14 amino acids. Germline-derived CDR1 and CDR2 are LNHDA and SQIVND (reference sequence). With 1 base removed from V and 4 bases from J, the gap between germline ends came to 9 bases. The CDR3 loop is CASSIGLTADTQYF. CDR3 nucleotide sequence: TGTGCCAGTAGTATAGGACTAACAGCAGATACGCAGTATTTT.